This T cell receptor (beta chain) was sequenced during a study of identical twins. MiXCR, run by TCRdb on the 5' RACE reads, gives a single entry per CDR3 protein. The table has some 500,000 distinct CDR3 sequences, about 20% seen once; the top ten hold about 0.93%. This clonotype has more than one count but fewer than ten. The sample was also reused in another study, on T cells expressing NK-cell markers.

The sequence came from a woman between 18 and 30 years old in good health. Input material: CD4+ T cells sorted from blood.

DNA of the CDR3: TGTGCCAGCCAACGAAGCGGGGGCACCGGGGAGCTGTTTTTT. This encodes CASQRSGGTGELFF. This chain uses TRBV12-3 or TRBV12-4 with TRBJ2-2; 8 nucleotides line up with TRBD2. Losses at the gene ends were 8 bases for V and 4 bases for J; bases not matched to a gene: 6. The CDR3 spans 14 residues.